The entry that follows covers one T cell receptor beta chain sequence. This clonotype appeared many times. This clone's antigen is unknown. One base away there is no much larger clone; base qualities are not given. Receptor amplification or capture employed 5' RACE. The sequencer was an Illumina HiSeq 2500. The second PCR ran for roughly 7 to 11 cycles and used a J-beta primer mix along with a sample-barcoded 5' primer. Each TCR beta cDNA molecule received a unique molecular identifier from a template-switch 5' adaptor carrying 12 random nucleotides. At least 2.5 million CDR3-containing paired-end reads were obtained from each sample. First-strand cDNA synthesis was performed from all RNA using the Mint cDNA synthesis kit, with priming by a TRBC-specific oligonucleotide. Following uracil-DNA glycosylase treatment, all cDNA underwent a first 18-cycle PCR with the universal primers M1SS and BC2_uni_R. As for how the authors treated the data: For normalization, 1 million high-quality reads were randomly selected from each sample, with every read carrying a distinct molecular identifier. Reads with shared molecular identifiers were discarded instead of being binned into consensus sequences. MiTCR, set to a Q25 quality threshold and the strictest error-elimination algorithm, was used for CDR3 identification, clonotype clustering and error correction. A nonparametric unseen species model using Euler transformation provided a lower-bound estimate of total TCR beta diversity. The public reads were reprocessed in TCRdb via fastp at Q25 and MiXCR, keeping in-frame beta chains. Records with the same CDR3 protein are collapsed into one entry carrying the most frequent genes and DNA. These V and J calls derive from TCRdb rather than the authors' analysis. Present in this sample are fewer than 750,000 distinct CDR3 sequences, approximately 52% of which were seen just once. The ten biggest clones cover around an eighth of the sample.

Donors were 39 systemically healthy Caucasian individuals from Russia aged 6 to 90 years. Each donor gave roughly 11 milliliters of peripheral blood, drawn into EDTA-treated Vacutainer tubes. Ficoll-Paque density-gradient centrifugation was used to isolate PBMCs, with at least 7 million per sample. Trizol reagent was used to extract total RNA from the PBMCs, yielding at least 6 micrograms per sample. For every donor, flow cytometry on a PBMC aliquot measured the percentage of naive CD45RAhigh/CD27high T cells. The data derive from a study of blood T cells in healthy people across ages (dated by TCRdb to about 2015). In terms of the full investigation: In model experiments, roughly one uniquely barcoded TCR beta cDNA molecule per two T cells was captured by template switching. Age-related changes in TCR beta repertoire diversity were measured in the study by deep sequencing normalized with unique cDNA molecular identifiers. The donors were split into four age groups: young (average around 16 years), middle-aged (39), aged (approximately 60) and long-lived (roughly 86). Donors of different ages were randomly distributed across sequencing lanes to avoid experimental bias. For two donors (one aged 18 to 29 and one aged 80 or older), the study analyzed two additional independent replicas of 1 million unique cDNA reads from the same blood draw. On the study overall, not on this receptor specifically: Donor CMV infection status was unknown, potentially confounding age-related changes in expanded clonotypes. Compared with the aged group, more naive CD4+ T cells, fewer expanded clones and increased TCR diversity were shown by the long-lived group, suggesting age selection. Estimates of total diversity from one million sequenced T cells were regarded as lower bounds and underestimates. Observed TCR beta diversity per million T cells fell roughly linearly with age, and a significant reduction was already apparent by age around 40. Observed TCR beta diversity correlated strongly with the percentage of naive T cells measured by flow cytometry. Conclusive comparison of naive and antigen-experienced compartments was prevented by the profiling of bulk unsorted PBMCs.

This clonotype originated in a woman over 75 in good health. The sequenced material came from blood.

The DNA sequence is as follows: TGTGCCAGCAGTTTATTGGGGACTAGCGGGACCGCTTACAATGAGCAGTTCTTC. Its amino acids are CASSLLGTSGTAYNEQFF. The rearrangement combines TRBV28 with TRBJ2-1; 13 bases in the middle match TRBD2. CDR1 and CDR2, per the germline V gene, are MDHEN and SYDVKM. The CDR3 measures 18 amino acids from cysteine to phenylalanine. The read is trimmed to its CDR3 DNA, 54 bases read in frame from base 1. Trimmed from V: 1 base; trimmed from J: 4 bases; junction bases lacking a gene match: 7.